Ten or more counts support the clone carrying this TCR beta chain. As yet, its antigen is unknown. One junction end does not reproduce the germline sequence, and a read error may be involved. These data are taken from a study of T-cell reconstitution after alpha-beta-depleted transplantation in children. This CDR3 spans 11 amino acids. Per germline, CDR1 SGHRS and CDR2 YFSETQ. Study-wide points: TCRbeta diversity was high at day 60 in some patients (a result of surviving recipient T cells and thymic progenitors).

Unique molecular identifiers were used to barcode this TCRbeta library. A single record per CDR3 protein comes from TCRdb applying MiXCR to the PCR reads. The sample holds roughly 790,000 distinct CDR3 sequences; 15% to 20% are singletons and the top ten take around 5%. The sample consisted of PBMCs, mostly from graft donor cells, taken 360 days after TCRalphabeta/CD19-depleted stem cell transplant. The clonotype was recovered from a male patient aged 10-17 years who had a stem cell transplant for acute lymphoblastic leukemia, so the T cells may come from the graft donor. The chain carries TRBV5-1 and TRBJ2-3; D unresolved. The CDR3 DNA reads as TGTGCCAGCAGCTCGGCAGATACGCAGTATTTT. Translation gives CASSSADTQYF.